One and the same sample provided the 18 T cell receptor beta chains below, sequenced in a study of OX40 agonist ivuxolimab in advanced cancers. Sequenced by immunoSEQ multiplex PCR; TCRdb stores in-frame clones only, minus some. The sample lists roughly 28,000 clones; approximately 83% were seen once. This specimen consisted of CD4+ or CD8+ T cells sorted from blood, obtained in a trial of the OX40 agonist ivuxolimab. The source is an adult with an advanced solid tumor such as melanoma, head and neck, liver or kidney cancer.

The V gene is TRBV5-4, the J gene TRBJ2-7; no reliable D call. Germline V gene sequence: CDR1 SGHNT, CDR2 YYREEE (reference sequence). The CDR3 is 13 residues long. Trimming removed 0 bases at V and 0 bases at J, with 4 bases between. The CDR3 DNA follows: TGTGCCAGCAGCTTGGGTTCCTCCTACGAGCAGTACTTC. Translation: CASSLGSSYEQYF.

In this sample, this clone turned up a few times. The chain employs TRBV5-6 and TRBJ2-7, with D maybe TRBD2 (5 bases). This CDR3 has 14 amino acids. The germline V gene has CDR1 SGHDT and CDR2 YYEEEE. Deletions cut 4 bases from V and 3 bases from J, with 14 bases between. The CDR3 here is CASSRPGIGYEQYF. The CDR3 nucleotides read TGTGCCAGCAGCCGCCCGGGGATTGGCTACGAGCAGTACTTC.

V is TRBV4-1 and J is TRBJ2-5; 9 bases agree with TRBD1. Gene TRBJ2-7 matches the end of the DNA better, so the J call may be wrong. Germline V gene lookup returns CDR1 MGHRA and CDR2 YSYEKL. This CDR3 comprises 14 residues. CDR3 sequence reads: CASSPGQGTYEQYF. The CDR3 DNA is TGCGCCAGCAGCCCGGGACAGGGTACCTACGAGCAGTACTTC.

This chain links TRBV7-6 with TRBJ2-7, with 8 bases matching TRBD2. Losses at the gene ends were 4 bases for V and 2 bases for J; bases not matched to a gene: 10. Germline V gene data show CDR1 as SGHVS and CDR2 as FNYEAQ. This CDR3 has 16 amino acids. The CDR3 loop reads CASSSQSSGDPYEQYF. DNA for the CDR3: TGTGCCAGCAGCTCCCAAAGTAGCGGGGACCCCTACGAGCAGTACTTC.

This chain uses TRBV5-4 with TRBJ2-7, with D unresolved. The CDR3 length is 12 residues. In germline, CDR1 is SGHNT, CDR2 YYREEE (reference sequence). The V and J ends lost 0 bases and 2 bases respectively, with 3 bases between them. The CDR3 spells CASSLEAYEQYF. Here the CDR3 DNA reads TGTGCCAGCAGCTTGGAGGCCTACGAGCAGTACTTC.

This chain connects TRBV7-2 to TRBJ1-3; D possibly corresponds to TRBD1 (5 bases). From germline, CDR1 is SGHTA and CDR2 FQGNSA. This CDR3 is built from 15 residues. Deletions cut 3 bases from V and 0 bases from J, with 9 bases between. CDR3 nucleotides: TGTGCCAGCAGCTTCGACGGGACCTCTGGAAACACCATATATTTT. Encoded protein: CASSFDGTSGNTIYF.

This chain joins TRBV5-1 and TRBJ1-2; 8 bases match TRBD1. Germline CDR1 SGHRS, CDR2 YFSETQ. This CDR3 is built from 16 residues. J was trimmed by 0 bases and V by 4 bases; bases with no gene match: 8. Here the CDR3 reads CASSPSRGQPNYGYTF. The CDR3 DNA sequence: TGCGCCAGCAGCCCCAGCAGGGGGCAACCTAACTATGGCTACACCTTC.

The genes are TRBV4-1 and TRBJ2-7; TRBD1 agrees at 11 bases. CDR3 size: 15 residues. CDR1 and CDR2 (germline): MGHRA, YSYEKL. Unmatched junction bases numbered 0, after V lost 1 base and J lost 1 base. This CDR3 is CASSQGDRGSYEQYF. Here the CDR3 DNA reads TGCGCCAGCAGCCAAGGGGACAGGGGGTCCTACGAGCAGTACTTC.

CDR3 DNA sequence: TGTGCCAGCAGCTTTCAGGGGGCCGAGCAGTACTTC. The encoded protein is CASSFQGAEQYF. The genes are TRBV7-8 and TRBJ2-7; 8 bases are shared with TRBD1. Germline V gene data show CDR1 as SGHVS and CDR2 as FQNEAQ. J gave up 6 bases and V 3 bases, and 1 base lay outside the gene matches. The CDR3 runs 12 residues.

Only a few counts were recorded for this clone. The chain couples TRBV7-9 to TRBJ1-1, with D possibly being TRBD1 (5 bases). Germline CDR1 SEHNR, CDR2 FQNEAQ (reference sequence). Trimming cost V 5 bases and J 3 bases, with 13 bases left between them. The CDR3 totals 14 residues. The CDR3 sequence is CASSGTPGHTEAFF. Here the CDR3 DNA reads TGTGCCAGCAGCGGAACGCCAGGGCACACTGAAGCTTTCTTT.

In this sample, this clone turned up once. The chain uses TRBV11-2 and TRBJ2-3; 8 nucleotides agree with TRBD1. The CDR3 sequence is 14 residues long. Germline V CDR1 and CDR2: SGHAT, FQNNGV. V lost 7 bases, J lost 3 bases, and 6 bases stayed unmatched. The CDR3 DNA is TGTGCCAGCAAAAGCCAGGGGGCTACAGATACGCAGTATTTT. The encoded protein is CASKSQGATDTQYF.

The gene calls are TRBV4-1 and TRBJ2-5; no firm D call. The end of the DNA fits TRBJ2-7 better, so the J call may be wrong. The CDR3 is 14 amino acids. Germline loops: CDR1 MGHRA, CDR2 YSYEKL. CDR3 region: CASSQGLFRYEQYF. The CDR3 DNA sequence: TGCGCCAGCAGCCAAGGGCTGTTCCGGTACGAGCAGTACTTC.

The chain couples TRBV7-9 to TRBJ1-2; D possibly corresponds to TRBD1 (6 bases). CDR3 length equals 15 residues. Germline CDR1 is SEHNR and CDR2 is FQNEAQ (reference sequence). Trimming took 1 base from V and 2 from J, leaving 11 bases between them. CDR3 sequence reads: CASSLGGGTNYGYTF. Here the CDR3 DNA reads TGTGCCAGCAGCTTAGGAGGTGGGACAAACTATGGCTACACCTTC.

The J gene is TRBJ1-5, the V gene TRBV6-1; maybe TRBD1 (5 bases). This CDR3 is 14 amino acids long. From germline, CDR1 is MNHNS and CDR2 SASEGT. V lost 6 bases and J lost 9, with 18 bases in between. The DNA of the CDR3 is TGTGCCAGCAGAGCCGACGACACGGGACGGCCCCAGCATTTT. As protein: CASRADDTGRPQHF.

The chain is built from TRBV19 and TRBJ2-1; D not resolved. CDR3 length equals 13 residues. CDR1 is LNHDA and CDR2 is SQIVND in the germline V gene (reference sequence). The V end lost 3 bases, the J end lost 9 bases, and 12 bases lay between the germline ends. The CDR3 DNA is TGTGCCAGTAGTATGCGGAATTTGGTTGAGCAGTTCTTC. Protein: CASSMRNLVEQFF. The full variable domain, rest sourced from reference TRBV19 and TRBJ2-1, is DGGITQSPKYLFRKEGQNVTLSCEQNLNHDAMYWYRQDPGQGLRLIYYSQIVNDFQKGDIAEGYSVSREKKESFPLTVTSAQKNPTAFYLCASSMRNLVEQFFGPGTRLTVL.

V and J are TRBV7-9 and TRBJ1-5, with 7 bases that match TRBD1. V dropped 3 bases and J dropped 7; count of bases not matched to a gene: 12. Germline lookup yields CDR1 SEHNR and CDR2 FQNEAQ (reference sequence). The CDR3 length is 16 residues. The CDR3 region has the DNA TGTGCCAGCAGCTTGTCCCGGGACAGTTGGTTGCAGCCCCAGCATTTT. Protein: CASSLSRDSWLQPQHF.

The CDR3 DNA sequence: TGTGCCAGCAGCTCCCAGGCCCCCACGGGCAGGAACACCGGGGAGCTGTTTTTT. Its translation: CASSSQAPTGRNTGELFF. The chain uses TRBV28 and TRBJ2-2; D is unclear. The V gene lost 6 bases and the J gene lost 1 base, with 21 bases spanning the gap. The CDR3 has 18 residues. Germline CDR1 is MDHEN and CDR2 is SYDVKM. Full variable domain (rest looked up from reference TRBV28 and TRBJ2-2): DVKVTQSSRYLVKRTGEKVFLECVQDMDHENMFWYRQDPGLGLRLIYFSYDVKMKEKGDIPEGYSVSREKKERFSLILESASTNQTSMYLCASSSQAPTGRNTGELFFGEGSRLTVL.

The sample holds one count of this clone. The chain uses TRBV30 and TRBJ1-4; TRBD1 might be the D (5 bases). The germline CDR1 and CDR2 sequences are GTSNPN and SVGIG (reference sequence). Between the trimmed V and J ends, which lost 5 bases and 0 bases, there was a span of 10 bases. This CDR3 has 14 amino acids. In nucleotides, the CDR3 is TGTGCCTGGGACACAGGAGCAACTAATGAAAAACTGTTTTTT. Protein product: CAWDTGATNEKLFF.